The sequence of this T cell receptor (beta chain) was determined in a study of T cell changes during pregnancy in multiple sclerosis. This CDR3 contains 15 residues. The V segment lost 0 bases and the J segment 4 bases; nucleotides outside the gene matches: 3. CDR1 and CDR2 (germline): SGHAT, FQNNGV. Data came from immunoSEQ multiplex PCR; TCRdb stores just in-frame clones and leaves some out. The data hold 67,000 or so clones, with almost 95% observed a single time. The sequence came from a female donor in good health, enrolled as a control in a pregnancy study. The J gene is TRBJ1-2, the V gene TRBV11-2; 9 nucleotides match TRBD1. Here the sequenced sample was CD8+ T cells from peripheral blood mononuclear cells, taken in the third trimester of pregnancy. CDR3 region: CASSLEPTGGYGYTF. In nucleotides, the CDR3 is TGTGCCAGCAGCTTAGAACCGACAGGGGGCTATGGCTACACCTTC. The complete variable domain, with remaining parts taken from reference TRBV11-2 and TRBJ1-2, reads EAGVAQSPRYKIIEKRQSVAFWCNPISGHATLYWYQQILGQGPKLLIQFQNNGVVDDSQLPKDRFSAERLKGVDSTLKIQPAKLEDSAVYLCASSLEPTGGYGYTFGSGTRLTVV.